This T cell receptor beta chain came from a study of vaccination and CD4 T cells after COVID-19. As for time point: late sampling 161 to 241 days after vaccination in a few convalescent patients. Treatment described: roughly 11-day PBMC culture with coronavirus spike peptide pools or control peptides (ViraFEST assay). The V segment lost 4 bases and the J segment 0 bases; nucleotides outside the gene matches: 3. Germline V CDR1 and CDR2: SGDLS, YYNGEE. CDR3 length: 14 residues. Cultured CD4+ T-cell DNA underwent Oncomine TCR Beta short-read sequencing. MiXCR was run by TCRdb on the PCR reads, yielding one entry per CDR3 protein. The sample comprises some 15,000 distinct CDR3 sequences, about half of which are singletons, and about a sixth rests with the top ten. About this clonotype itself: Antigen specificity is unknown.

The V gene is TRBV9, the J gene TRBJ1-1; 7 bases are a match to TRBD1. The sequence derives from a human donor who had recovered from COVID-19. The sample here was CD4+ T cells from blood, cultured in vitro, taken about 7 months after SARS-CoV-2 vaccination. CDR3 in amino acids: CASSRGRVNTEAFF. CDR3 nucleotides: TGTGCCAGCAGCAGGGGGCGCGTGAACACTGAAGCTTTCTTT.